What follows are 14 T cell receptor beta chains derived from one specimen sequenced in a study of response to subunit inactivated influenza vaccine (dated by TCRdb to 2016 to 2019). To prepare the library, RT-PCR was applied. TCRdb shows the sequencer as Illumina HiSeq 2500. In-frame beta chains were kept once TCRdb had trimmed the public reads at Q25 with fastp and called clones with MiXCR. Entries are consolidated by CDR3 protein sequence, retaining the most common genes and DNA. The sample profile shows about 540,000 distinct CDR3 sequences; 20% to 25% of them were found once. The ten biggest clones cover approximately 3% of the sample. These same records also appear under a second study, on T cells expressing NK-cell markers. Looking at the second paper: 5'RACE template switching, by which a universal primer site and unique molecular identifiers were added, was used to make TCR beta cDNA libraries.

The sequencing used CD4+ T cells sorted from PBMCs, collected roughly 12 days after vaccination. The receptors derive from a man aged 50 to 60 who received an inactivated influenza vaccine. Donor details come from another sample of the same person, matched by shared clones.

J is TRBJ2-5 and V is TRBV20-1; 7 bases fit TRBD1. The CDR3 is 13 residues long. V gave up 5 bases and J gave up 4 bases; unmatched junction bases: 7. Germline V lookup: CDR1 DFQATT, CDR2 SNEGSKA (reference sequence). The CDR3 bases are TGCAGTGCTGACACAGGGGTTGGAGAGACCCAGTACTTC. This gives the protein CSADTGVGETQYF.

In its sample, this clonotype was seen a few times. CDR3 DNA sequence: TGCGCCAGCAGCTTACTAGCGGGAGTCCCCCCCGGGGAGCTGTTTTTT. It translates to CASSLLAGVPPGELFF. The V and J genes are TRBV5-1 and TRBJ2-2; 11 bases agree with TRBD2. V trimming: 2 bases; J trimming: 6 bases; junction bases outside the gene matches: 6. The CDR3 spans 16 residues. Germline loops: CDR1 SGHRS, CDR2 YFSETQ. The whole variable domain, filled in from reference TRBV5-1 and TRBJ2-2, reads KAGVTQTPRYLIKTRGQQVTLSCSPISGHRSVSWYQQTPGQGLQFLFEYFSETQRNKGNFPGRFSGRQFSNSRSEMNVSTLELGDSALYLCASSLLAGVPPGELFFGEGSRLTVL.

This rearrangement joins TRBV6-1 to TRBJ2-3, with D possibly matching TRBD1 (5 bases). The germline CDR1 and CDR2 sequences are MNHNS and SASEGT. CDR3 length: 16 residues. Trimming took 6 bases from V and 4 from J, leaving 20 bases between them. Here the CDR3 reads CASRRSGFSLADTQYF. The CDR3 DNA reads TGTGCCAGCAGAAGATCAGGGTTTTCCCTTGCAGATACGCAGTATTTT.

As DNA, the CDR3 is TGTGCCAGCAGCCAAGGGTTCAGAGCTTATAGCAATCAGCCCCAGCATTTT. The encoded protein is CASSQGFRAYSNQPQHF. The V and J genes are TRBV3-1 and TRBJ1-5; D call uncertain. The CDR3 runs 17 residues. Germline V gene data show CDR1 as LGHDT and CDR2 as YNNKEL (reference sequence). The ends were cut back, 1 base at V and 0 bases at J, with 13 bases in the middle. The whole variable domain, filled in from reference TRBV3-1 and TRBJ1-5, reads DTAVSQTPKYLVTQMGNDKSIKCEQNLGHDTMYWYKQDSKKFLKIMFSYNNKELIINETVPNRFSPKSPDKAHLNLHINSLELGDSAVYFCASSQGFRAYSNQPQHFGDGTRLSIL.

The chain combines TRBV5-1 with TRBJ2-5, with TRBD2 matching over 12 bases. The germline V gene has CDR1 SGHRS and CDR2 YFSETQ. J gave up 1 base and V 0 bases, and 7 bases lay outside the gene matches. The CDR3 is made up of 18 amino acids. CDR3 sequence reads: CASSLGTSGATFQETQYF. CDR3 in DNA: TGCGCCAGCAGCTTGGGGACTAGCGGGGCGACATTCCAAGAGACCCAGTACTTC.

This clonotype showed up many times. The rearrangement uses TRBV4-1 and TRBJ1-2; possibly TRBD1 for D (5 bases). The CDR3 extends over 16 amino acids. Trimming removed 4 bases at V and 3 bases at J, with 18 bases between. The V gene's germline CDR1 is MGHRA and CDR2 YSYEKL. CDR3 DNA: TGCGCCAGCAGCCTGGGGGTGGCAGGGAGCGACTATGGCTACACCTTC. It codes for CASSLGVAGSDYGYTF.

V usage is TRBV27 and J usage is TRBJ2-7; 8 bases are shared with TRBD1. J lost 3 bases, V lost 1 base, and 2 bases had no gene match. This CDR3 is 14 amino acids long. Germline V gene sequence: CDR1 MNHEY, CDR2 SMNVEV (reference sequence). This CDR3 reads CASSLYTGGYEQYF. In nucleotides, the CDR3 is TGTGCCAGCAGTTTATACACAGGGGGCTACGAGCAGTACTTC.

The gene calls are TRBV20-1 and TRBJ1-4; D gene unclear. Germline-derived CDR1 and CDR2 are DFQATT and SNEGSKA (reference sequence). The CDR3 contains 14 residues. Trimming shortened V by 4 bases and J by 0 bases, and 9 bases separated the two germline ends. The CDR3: CSAINRATNEKLFF. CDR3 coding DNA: TGCAGTGCTATAAACAGAGCAACTAATGAAAAACTGTTTTTT.

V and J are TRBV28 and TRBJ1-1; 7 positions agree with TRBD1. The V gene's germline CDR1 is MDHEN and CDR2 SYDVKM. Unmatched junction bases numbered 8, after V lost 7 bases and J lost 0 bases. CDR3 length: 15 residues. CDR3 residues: CASTYPTGMNTEAFF. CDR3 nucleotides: TGTGCCAGCACCTATCCGACAGGGATGAACACTGAAGCTTTCTTT.

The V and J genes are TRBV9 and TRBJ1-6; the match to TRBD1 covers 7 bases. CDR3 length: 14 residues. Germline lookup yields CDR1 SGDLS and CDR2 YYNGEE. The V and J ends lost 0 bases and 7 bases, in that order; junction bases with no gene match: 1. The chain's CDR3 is CASSVEQGNSPLHF. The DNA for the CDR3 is TGTGCCAGCAGCGTAGAACAGGGGAATTCACCCCTCCACTTT.

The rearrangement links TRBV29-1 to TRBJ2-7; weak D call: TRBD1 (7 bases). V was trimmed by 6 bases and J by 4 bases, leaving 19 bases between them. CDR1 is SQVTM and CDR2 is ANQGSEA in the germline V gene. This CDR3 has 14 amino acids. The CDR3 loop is CSVRGVEGGYEQYF. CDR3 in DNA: TGCAGCGTCAGGGGGGTGGAGGGAGGATACGAGCAGTACTTC.

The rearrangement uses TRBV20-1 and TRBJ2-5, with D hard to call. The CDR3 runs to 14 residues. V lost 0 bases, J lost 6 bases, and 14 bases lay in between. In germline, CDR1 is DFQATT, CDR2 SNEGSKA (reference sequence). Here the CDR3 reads CSARDLQGVQTQYF. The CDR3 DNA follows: TGCAGTGCTAGAGATCTTCAAGGAGTGCAGACCCAGTACTTC.

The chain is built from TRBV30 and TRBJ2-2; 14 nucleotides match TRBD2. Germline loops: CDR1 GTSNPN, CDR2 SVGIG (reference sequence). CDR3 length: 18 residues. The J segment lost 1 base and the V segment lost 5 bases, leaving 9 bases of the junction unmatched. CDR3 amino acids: CAWSPGLAGVGNTGELFF. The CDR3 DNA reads TGTGCCTGGTCTCCGGGACTAGCGGGAGTGGGGAACACCGGGGAGCTGTTTTTT.

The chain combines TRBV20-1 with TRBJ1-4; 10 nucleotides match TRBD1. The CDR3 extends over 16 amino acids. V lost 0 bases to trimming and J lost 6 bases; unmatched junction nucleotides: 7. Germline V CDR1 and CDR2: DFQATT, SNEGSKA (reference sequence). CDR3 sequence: CSARDPPGQGYEKLFF. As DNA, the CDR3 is TGCAGTGCTAGAGACCCACCGGGACAGGGGTATGAAAAACTGTTTTTT.